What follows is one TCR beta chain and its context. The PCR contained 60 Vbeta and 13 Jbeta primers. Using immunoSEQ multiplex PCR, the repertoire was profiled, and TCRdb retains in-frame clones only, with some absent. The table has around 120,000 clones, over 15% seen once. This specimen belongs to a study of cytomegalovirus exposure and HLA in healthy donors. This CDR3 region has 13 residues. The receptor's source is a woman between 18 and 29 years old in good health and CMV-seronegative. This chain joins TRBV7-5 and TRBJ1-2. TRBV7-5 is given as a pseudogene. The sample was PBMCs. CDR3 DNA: TGTGCCAGAAGCTTCATAGGACGGGATAGCTACACCTTC. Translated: CARSFIGRDSYTF.